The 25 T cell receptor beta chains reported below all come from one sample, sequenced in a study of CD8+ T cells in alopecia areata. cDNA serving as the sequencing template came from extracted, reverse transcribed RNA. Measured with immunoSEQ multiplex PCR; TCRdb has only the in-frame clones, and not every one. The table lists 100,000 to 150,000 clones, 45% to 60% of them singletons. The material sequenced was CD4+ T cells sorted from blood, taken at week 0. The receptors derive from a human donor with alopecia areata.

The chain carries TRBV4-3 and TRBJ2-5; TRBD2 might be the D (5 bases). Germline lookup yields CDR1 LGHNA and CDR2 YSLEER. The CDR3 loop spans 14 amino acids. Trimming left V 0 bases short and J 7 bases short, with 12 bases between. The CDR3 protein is CASSQDRASPTQYF. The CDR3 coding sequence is TGCGCCAGCAGCCAAGATCGGGCTAGCCCGACCCAGTACTTC.

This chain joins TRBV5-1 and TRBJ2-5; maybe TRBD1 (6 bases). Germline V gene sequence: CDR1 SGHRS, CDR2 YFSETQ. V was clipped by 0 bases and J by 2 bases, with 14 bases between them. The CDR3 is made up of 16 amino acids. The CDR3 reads CASSLAAGVGQETQYF. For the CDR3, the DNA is TGCGCCAGCAGCTTGGCCGCAGGGGTGGGGCAAGAGACCCAGTACTTC.

Here the CDR3 reads CASSYGRAQVQETQYF. In DNA form, the CDR3 reads TGTGCCAGCAGTTACGGTAGAGCACAGGTCCAAGAGACCCAGTACTTC. The chain joins TRBV6-6 to TRBJ2-5; a weak D match, TRBD1 (5 bases). Germline V gives CDR1 MNHNY, CDR2 SVGAGI (reference sequence). Trimming pared 2 bases from V and 1 base from J, leaving 14 bases between. CDR3 size: 16 residues.

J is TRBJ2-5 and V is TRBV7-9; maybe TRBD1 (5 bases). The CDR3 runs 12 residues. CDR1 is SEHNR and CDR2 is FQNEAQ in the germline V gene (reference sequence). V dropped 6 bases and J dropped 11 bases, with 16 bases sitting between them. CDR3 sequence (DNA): TGTGCCAGCAGTCAAGAGGAGACAGATCAGTACTTC. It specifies CASSQEETDQYF. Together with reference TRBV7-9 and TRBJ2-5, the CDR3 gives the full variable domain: DTGVSQNPRHKITKRGQNVTFRCDPISEHNRLYWYRQTLGQGPEFLTYFQNEAQLEKSRLLSDRFSAERPKGSFSTLEIQRTEQGDSAMYLCASSQEETDQYFGPGTRLLVL.

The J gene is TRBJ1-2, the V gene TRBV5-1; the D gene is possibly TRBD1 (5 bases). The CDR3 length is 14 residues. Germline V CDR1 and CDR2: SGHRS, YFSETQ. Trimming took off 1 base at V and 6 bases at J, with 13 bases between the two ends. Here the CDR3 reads CASSLIQDGNGYTF. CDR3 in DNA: TGCGCCAGCAGCTTGATACAGGATGGGAATGGCTACACCTTC.

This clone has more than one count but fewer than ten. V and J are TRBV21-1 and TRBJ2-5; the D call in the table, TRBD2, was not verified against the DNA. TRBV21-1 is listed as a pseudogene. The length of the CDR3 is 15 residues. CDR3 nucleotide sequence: TGTGCCAGGTCGCTGTCGCGGCGGTACCAAGAGACCCAGTACTTC. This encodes CARSLSRRYQETQYF.

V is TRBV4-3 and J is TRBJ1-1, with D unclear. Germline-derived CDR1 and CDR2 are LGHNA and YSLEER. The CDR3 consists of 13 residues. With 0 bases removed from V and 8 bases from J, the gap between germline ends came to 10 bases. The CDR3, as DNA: TGCGCCAGCAGCCAAGAACGCGGAAGCGAAGCTTTCTTT. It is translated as CASSQERGSEAFF.

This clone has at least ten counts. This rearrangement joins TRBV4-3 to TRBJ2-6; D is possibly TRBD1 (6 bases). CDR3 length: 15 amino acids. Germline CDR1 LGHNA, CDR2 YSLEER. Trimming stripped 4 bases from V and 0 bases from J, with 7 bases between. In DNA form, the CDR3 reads TGCGCCAGCAGCCTACAGGGCTCTGGGGCCAACGTCCTGACTTTC. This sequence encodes CASSLQGSGANVLTF.

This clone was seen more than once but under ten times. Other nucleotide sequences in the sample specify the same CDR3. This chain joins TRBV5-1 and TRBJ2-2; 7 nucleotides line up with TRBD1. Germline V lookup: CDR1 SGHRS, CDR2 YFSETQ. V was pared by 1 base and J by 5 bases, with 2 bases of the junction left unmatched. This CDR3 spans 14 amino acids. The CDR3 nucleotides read TGCGCCAGCAGCTTGCGACAGGGAACCGGGGAGCTGTTTTTT. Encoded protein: CASSLRQGTGELFF.

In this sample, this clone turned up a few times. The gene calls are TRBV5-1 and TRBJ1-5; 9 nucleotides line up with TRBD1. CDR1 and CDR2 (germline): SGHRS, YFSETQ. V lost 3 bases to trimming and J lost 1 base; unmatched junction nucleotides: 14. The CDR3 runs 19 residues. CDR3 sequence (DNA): TGCGCCAGCAGCTCCCCGTCCCGGGACAGGGCTCAGAGCAATCAGCCCCAGCATTTT. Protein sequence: CASSSPSRDRAQSNQPQHF.

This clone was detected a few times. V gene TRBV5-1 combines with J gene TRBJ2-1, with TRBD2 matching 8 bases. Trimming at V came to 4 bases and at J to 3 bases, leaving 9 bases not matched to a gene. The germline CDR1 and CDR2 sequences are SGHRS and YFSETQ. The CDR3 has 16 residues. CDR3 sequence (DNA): TGCGCCAGCAGCCTCTACGGGCGGGGGGACTACAATGAGCAGTTCTTC. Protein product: CASSLYGRGDYNEQFF.

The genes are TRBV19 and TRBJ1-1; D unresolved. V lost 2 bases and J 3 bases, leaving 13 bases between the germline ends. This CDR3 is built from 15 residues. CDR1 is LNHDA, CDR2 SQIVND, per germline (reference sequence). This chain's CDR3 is CASSISSGLDTEAFF. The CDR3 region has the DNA TGTGCCAGTAGTATAAGTTCTGGGTTGGACACTGAAGCTTTCTTT.

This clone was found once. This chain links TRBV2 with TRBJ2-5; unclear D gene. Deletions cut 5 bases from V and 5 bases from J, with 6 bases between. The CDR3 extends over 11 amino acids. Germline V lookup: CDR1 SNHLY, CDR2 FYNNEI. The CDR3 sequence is CASSFGETQYF. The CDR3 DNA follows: TGTGCCAGCAGTTTTGGGGAGACCCAGTACTTC.

In nucleotides, the CDR3 is TGTGCCACCAGCAGAGGGACAGGGTCGAAACACTACGAGCAGTACTTC. It yields the protein CATSRGTGSKHYEQYF. The chain recombines TRBV15 with TRBJ2-7, with 8 nucleotides matching TRBD1. The ends lost 1 base at V and 3 bases at J; junction bases unmatched: 8. CDR3 length equals 16 residues. Germline V CDR1 and CDR2: LNHNV, YYDKDF (reference sequence).

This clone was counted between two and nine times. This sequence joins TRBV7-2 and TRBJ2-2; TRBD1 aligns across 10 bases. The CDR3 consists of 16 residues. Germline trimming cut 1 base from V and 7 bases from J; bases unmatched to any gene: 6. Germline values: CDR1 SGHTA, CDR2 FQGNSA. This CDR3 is CASSLGSTGGGGELFF. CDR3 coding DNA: TGTGCCAGCAGCTTAGGGTCGACAGGGGGCGGCGGGGAGCTGTTTTTT.

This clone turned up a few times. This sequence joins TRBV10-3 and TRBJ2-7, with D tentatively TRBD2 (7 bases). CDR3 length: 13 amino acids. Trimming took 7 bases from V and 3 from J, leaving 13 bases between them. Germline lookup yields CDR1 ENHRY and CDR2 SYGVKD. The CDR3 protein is CAIMGGGGYEQYF. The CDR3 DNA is TGTGCCATCATGGGAGGGGGGGGCTACGAGCAGTACTTC.

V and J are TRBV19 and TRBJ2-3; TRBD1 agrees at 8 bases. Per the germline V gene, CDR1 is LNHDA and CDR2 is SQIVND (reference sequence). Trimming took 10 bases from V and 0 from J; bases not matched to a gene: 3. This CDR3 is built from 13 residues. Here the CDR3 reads CATRTGSTDTQYF. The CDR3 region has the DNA TGTGCCACAAGGACAGGGAGCACAGATACGCAGTATTTT.

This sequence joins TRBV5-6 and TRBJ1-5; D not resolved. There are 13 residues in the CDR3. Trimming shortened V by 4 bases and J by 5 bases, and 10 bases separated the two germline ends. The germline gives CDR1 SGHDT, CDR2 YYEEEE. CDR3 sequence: CASSATTDQPQHF. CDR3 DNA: TGTGCCAGCAGCGCGACCACGGATCAGCCCCAGCATTTT.

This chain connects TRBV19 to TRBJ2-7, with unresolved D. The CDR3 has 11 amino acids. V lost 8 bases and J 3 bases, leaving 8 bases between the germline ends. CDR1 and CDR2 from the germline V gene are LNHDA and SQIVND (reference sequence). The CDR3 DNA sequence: TGTGCCAGTCGGGCCGGCTACGAGCAGTACTTC. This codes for CASRAGYEQYF.

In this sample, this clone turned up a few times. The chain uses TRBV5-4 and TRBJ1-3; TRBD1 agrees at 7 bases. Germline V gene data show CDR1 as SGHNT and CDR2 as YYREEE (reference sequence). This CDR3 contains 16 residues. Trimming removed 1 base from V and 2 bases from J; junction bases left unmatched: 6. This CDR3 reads CASSLSPQGTGNTIYF. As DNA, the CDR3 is TGTGCCAGCAGCTTGTCACCACAGGGGACTGGAAACACCATATATTTT.

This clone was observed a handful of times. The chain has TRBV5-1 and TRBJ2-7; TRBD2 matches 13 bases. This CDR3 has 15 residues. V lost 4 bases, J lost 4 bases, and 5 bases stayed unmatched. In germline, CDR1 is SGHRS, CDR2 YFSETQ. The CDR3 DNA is TGCGCCAGCAGCGCCGGACTAGCGGGAGTTTACGAGCAGTACTTC. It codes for CASSAGLAGVYEQYF.

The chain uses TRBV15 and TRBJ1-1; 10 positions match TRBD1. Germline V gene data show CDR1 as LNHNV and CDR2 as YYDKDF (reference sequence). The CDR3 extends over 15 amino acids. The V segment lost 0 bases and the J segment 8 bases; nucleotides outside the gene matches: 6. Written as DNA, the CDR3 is TGTGCCACCAGCAGAGATCCGGGACAGGGGTCCGAAGCTTTCTTT. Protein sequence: CATSRDPGQGSEAFF.

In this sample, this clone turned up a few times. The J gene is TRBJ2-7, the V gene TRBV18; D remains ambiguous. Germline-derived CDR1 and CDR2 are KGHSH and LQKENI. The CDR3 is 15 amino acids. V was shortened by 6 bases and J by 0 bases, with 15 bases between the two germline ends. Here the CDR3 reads CASSLSLGYSYEQYF. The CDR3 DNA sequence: TGTGCCAGCTCCCTATCCTTAGGTTACTCCTACGAGCAGTACTTC.

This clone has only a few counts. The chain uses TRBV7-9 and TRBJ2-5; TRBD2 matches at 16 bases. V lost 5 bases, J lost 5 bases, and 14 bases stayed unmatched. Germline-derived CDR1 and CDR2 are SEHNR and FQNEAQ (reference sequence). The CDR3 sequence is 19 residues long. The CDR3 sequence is CASSPGTSGGAEYRETQYF. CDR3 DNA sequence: TGTGCCAGCAGCCCCGGGACTAGCGGGGGGGCCGAGTATCGGGAGACCCAGTACTTC. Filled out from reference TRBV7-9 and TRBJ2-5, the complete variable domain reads DTGVSQNPRHKITKRGQNVTFRCDPISEHNRLYWYRQTLGQGPEFLTYFQNEAQLEKSRLLSDRFSAERPKGSFSTLEIQRTEQGDSAMYLCASSPGTSGGAEYRETQYFGPGTRLLVL.

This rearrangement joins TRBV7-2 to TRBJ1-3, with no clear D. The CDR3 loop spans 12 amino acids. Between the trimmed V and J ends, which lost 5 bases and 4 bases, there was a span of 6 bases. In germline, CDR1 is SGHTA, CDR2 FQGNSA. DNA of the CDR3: TGTGCCAGCAGCCCTGGAGGAAACACCATATATTTT. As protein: CASSPGGNTIYF. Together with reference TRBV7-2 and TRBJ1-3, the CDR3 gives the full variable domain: GAGVSQSPSNKVTEKGKDVELRCDPISGHTALYWYRQSLGQGLEFLIYFQGNSAPDKSGLPSDRFSAERTGGSVSTLTIQRTQQEDSAVYLCASSPGGNTIYFGEGSWLTVV.